A single sample gave rise to the 22 T cell receptor beta chains below, sequenced in a study of blood T cell repertoires in COVID-19. TCRdb keeps only in-frame clones here, not all; method: immunoSEQ multiplex PCR. The sample contains approximately 180,000 clones, approximately 92% of which appear only once. The sample comprised PBMCs or T cells enriched from blood (not recorded which). These TCRs come from a woman aged 40 to 49 with acute COVID-19.

The rearrangement uses TRBV4-2 and TRBJ2-1, with 10 bases aligning to TRBD2. Per the germline V gene, CDR1 is LGHNA and CDR2 is YNFKEQ. The junction had 2 bases not matched to a gene; V was cut back by 0 bases and J by 0 bases. The CDR3 consists of 17 residues. CDR3 bases: TGTGCCAGCAGCCAAGAACCTAGCGGGAGCTCCTACAATGAGCAGTTCTTC. It translates to CASSQEPSGSSYNEQFF.

This rearrangement joins TRBV28 to TRBJ2-7; TRBD1 might be the D (6 bases). Trimming stripped 8 bases from V and 6 bases from J, with 17 bases between. CDR3 length: 13 residues. Germline CDR1 MDHEN, CDR2 SYDVKM. The CDR3 DNA reads TGTGCCAGCGGTACCAGGGGTGTAGGCGAGCAGTACTTC. This codes for CASGTRGVGEQYF.

This clone was seen only a few times. The V gene is TRBV2, the J gene TRBJ1-5; TRBD1 matches 8 bases. Trimming removed 3 bases from V and 0 bases from J; junction bases left unmatched: 19. The CDR3 is 21 amino acids. The germline V gene has CDR1 SNHLY and CDR2 FYNNEI. CDR3 protein: CASSDPENLRGRIFSNQPQHF. CDR3 nucleotides: TGTGCCAGCAGTGACCCGGAAAACCTCAGGGGGCGAATCTTTAGCAATCAGCCCCAGCATTTT. Drawing the rest from reference TRBV2 and TRBJ1-5, the complete variable domain is EPEVTQTPSHQVTQMGQEVILRCVPISNHLYFYWYRQILGQKVEFLVSFYNNEISEKSEIFDDQFSVERPDGSNFTLKIRSTKLEDSAMYFCASSDPENLRGRIFSNQPQHFGDGTRLSIL.

V usage is TRBV27 and J usage is TRBJ1-5; 10 bases are shared with TRBD1. This CDR3 contains 15 residues. After removal of 5 bases from V and 6 bases from J, the junction contained 7 bases not matched to a gene. Germline loops: CDR1 MNHEY, CDR2 SMNVEV (reference sequence). The CDR3 coding sequence is TGTGCCAGCAGTCCACCGGGACAGGGGTTTCAGCCCCAGCATTTT. Translation gives CASSPPGQGFQPQHF.

The gene calls are TRBV6-5 and TRBJ2-5; possibly TRBD1 for D (5 bases). The CDR3 sequence is 15 residues long. Deletions cut 2 bases from V and 5 bases from J, with 15 bases between. The germline gives CDR1 MNHEY, CDR2 SVGAGI. The CDR3 here is CASSYGASPGETQYF. CDR3 nucleotide sequence: TGTGCCAGCAGTTACGGGGCATCTCCCGGGGAGACCCAGTACTTC.

V usage is TRBV15 and J usage is TRBJ2-3; 9 nucleotides match TRBD1. Germline V gene data show CDR1 as LNHNV and CDR2 as YYDKDF (reference sequence). The CDR3 loop spans 16 amino acids. The trim removed 2 bases at V and 2 bases at J, leaving 5 bases unmatched. CDR3 residues: CATSRTGGGNTDTQYF. The CDR3 nucleotides read TGTGCCACCAGCAGAACAGGGGGCGGTAACACAGATACGCAGTATTTT.

V gene TRBV5-5 combines with J gene TRBJ1-1; D uncertain. CDR1 and CDR2 (germline): SGHKS, YYEKEE (reference sequence). The CDR3 runs 14 residues. Trimming took off 5 bases at V and 5 bases at J, with 16 bases between the two ends. For the CDR3, the DNA is TGTGCCAGCAGTTTGCGGGGTATTCGGACTGAAGCTTTCTTT. Protein: CASSLRGIRTEAFF.

CDR3 DNA sequence: TGTGCCAGCAGCAGGAGGAGCACAGATACGCAGTATTTT. Translating gives CASSRRSTDTQYF. The chain uses TRBV3-1 (or the pseudogene TRBV3-2) and TRBJ2-3, with a weak D call TRBD2 (5 bases). With 5 bases removed from V and 0 bases from J, the gap between germline ends came to 6 bases. The CDR3 covers 13 residues. Germline values: CDR1 LGHDT, CDR2 YNNKEL (reference sequence).

The chain joins TRBV9 to TRBJ2-1, with 11 bases identical to TRBD2. The CDR3 runs to 17 residues. CDR1 is SGDLS, CDR2 YYNGEE, per germline. The V gene end was trimmed by 3 bases and the J gene end by 10 bases; junction bases not matched to a gene: 15. The CDR3 DNA reads as TGTGCCAGCAGCGCGGCCCCGGCTAGCGGGGGGCCAGGAGAGCAGTTCTTC. This encodes CASSAAPASGGPGEQFF.

The genes are TRBV27 and TRBJ1-2, with D unclear. This CDR3 has 13 amino acids. Trimming shortened V by 3 bases and J by 8 bases, and 13 bases separated the two germline ends. CDR1 is MNHEY and CDR2 is SMNVEV in the germline V gene (reference sequence). This chain's CDR3 is CASSFEQNRGYTF. In DNA, the CDR3 is TGTGCCAGCAGTTTTGAACAGAACCGAGGCTACACCTTC.

This clone was observed once. The chain couples TRBV25-1 to TRBJ1-5; no clear D gene. The CDR3 totals 14 residues. Germline V CDR1 and CDR2: MGHDK, SYGVNS. V gave up 1 base and J gave up 2 bases, with 6 bases separating them. The CDR3 reads CASSEWGGNQPQHF. In DNA, the CDR3 is TGTGCCAGCAGTGAATGGGGAGGCAATCAGCCCCAGCATTTT.

The chain has TRBV2 and TRBJ1-4; weak D call: TRBD1 (6 bases). CDR3 length equals 14 residues. The germline V and J ends were trimmed by 2 bases and 8 bases, with 12 bases remaining between them. Germline lookup yields CDR1 SNHLY and CDR2 FYNNEI. The CDR3 DNA sequence: TGTGCCAGCAGTGAAAACAGGGTAGGCGAAAAACTGTTTTTT. This translates into CASSENRVGEKLFF.

J is TRBJ1-5 and V is TRBV5-6; D perhaps matches TRBD1 (6 bases). Trimming removed 4 bases at V and 4 bases at J, with 15 bases between. The CDR3 runs to 15 residues. Germline V gene sequence: CDR1 SGHDT, CDR2 YYEEEE. CDR3 sequence (DNA): TGTGCCAGCAGCGACCTTAAAACAGGGAATCAGCCCCAGCATTTT. It encodes CASSDLKTGNQPQHF.

The chain uses TRBV28 and TRBJ2-2, with 10 positions matching TRBD1. The CDR3 loop spans 17 amino acids. CDR1 and CDR2 from the germline V gene are MDHEN and SYDVKM. V was pared by 5 bases and J by 4 bases, with 10 bases of the junction left unmatched. The CDR3 protein is CASSKTGGAAGTGELFF. The CDR3 nucleotides are TGTGCCAGCAGTAAGACAGGGGGCGCTGCCGGCACCGGGGAGCTGTTTTTT.

The chain combines TRBV6-4 with TRBJ1-1, with 7 bases matching TRBD1. J lost 1 base, V lost 6 bases, and 5 bases had no gene match. CDR1 and CDR2 from the germline V gene are MRHNA and SNTAGT. This CDR3 is built from 14 residues. This CDR3 reads CASRRDSQNTEAFF. CDR3 bases: TGTGCCAGCAGGAGGGACAGTCAGAACACTGAAGCTTTCTTT.

Only one count was recorded for this clone. This chain links TRBV28 with TRBJ1-2; tentative D call: TRBD1 (5 bases). Germline V gives CDR1 MDHEN, CDR2 SYDVKM. The CDR3 runs to 15 residues. The V and J ends lost 4 bases and 4 bases respectively, with 16 bases between them. DNA for the CDR3: TGTGCCAGCAGTTCCTCGGAAGGACACCGCTATGGCTACACCTTC. Its translation: CASSSSEGHRYGYTF.

This clone came up once. The chain has TRBV9 and TRBJ2-1, with 10 bases aligning to TRBD2. CDR3 length equals 15 residues. Looked up from germline, CDR1 is SGDLS and CDR2 is YYNGEE. Trimming removed 2 bases from V and 10 bases from J; junction bases left unmatched: 9. CDR3 bases: TGTGCCAGCAGCGTTACTAGCGGGGACATGTTAGAGCAGTTCTTC. Amino acids: CASSVTSGDMLEQFF.

V gene TRBV12-3 or TRBV12-4 combines with J gene TRBJ1-2, with unresolved D. Trimming took off 3 bases at V and 7 bases at J, with 9 bases between the two ends. The CDR3 has 12 amino acids. Here the CDR3 reads CASSFGSGGYTF. In DNA form, the CDR3 reads TGTGCCAGCAGTTTCGGCAGCGGTGGCTACACCTTC.

The V call is TRBV6-5, the J call TRBJ1-1, with TRBD1 identical over 10 bases. CDR3 size: 14 residues. V lost 6 bases, J lost 3 bases, and 4 bases stayed unmatched. CDR1 is MNHEY, CDR2 SVGAGI, per germline. Here the CDR3 reads CASRGGQGYTEAFF. CDR3 coding DNA: TGTGCCAGCAGAGGGGGACAGGGGTACACTGAAGCTTTCTTT.

V gene TRBV5-5 combines with J gene TRBJ2-3, with TRBD2 identical over 8 bases. V shed 2 bases and J 0 bases; nucleotides not matched to a gene: 5. From germline, CDR1 is SGHKS and CDR2 YYEKEE (reference sequence). The CDR3 is 16 amino acids. In DNA form, the CDR3 reads TGTGCCAGCAGCTTAGGACTAGCCCAGAGCACAGATACGCAGTATTTT. This encodes CASSLGLAQSTDTQYF.

V is TRBV5-1 and J is TRBJ1-6; the D gene is possibly TRBD1 (6 bases). The CDR3 runs 14 residues. From germline, CDR1 is SGHRS and CDR2 YFSETQ. With 4 bases removed from V and 5 bases from J, the gap between germline ends came to 10 bases. DNA of the CDR3: TGCGCCAGCAGCACCGGACAGAATAATTCACCCCTCCACTTT. As protein: CASSTGQNNSPLHF.

This sequence joins TRBV12-3 or TRBV12-4 and TRBJ1-4; 11 bases match TRBD1. This CDR3 comprises 13 residues. V lost 7 bases, J lost 8 bases, and 3 bases stayed unmatched. The CDR3 DNA follows: TGTGCCAGCATACGGGACAGGGGGGAAAAACTGTTTTTT. Protein product: CASIRDRGEKLFF.